This entry concerns a single T cell receptor (beta chain). This entry is derived from a study of shared clonotypes between healthy human individuals. Profiled with immunoSEQ multiplex PCR; TCRdb holds only in-frame clones, not every one. The table has over a million clones, roughly 97% seen once. V shed 7 bases, J shed 4 bases, and the junction held 6 bases outside the gene matches. Germline lookup yields CDR1 LNHDA and CDR2 SQIVND (reference sequence). CDR3 length equals 15 residues. The gene calls are TRBV19 and TRBJ2-1; 11 nucleotides align to TRBD2. This receptor was taken from a young man in good health. Specimen: naive CD4+ T cells sorted from blood. Subset defined: CD45RA+ positively selected. The DNA for the CDR3 is TGTGCCAGTAACTTAGCGGGAGGGACGTACAATGAGCAGTTCTTC. This sequence encodes CASNLAGGTYNEQFF.